Detailed here is one T cell receptor beta chain. Expressed TCRB transcripts were sequenced because the entire RNA isolate underwent reverse transcription. Produced via immunoSEQ multiplex PCR; TCRdb's table is partial and in-frame only. The sample lists approximately 250,000 clones; 11% to 15% were seen once. The sample comes from a study of beta chain features in type 1 diabetes. Looked up from germline, CDR1 is SGHTA and CDR2 is FQGNSA. CDR3 length: 16 residues. Trimming stripped 5 bases from V and 2 bases from J, with 18 bases between. V usage is TRBV7-2 and J usage is TRBJ1-1; D remains unclear. This TCR was recovered from a woman aged 40 to 50 in good health. Sequenced: naive CD4+ T cells from blood. Written as DNA, the CDR3 is TGTGCCAGCAGCCGAGCTGGCGGCAGCTCTAACACTGAAGCTTTCTTT. Its protein is CASSRAGGSSNTEAFF.